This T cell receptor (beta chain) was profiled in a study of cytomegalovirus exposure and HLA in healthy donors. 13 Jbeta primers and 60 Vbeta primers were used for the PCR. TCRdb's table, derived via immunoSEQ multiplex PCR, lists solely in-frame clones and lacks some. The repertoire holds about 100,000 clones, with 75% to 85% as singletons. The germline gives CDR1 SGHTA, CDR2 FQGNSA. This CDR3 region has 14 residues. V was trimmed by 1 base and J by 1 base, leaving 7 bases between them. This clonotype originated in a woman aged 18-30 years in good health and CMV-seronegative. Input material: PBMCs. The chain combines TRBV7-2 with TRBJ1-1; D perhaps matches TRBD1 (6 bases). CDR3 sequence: CASSLGQENTEAFF. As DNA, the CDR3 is TGTGCCAGCAGCTTAGGACAGGAGAACACTGAAGCTTTCTTT.